This TCR beta chain was recorded in a study of T-cell reconstitution after alpha-beta-depleted transplantation in children. TCRbeta library preparation incorporated unique molecular identifiers. Each CDR3 protein is one row after TCRdb ran MiXCR on the PCR reads. The sample shows about 540,000 distinct CDR3 sequences, 15% to 20% of them seen only once. Germline V gene data show CDR1 as SGHRS and CDR2 as YFSETQ. The CDR3 totals 17 residues. Deletions cut 2 bases from V and 0 bases from J, with 18 bases between. This sequence was found in a human donor who donated a stem cell graft to a child with acute lymphoblastic leukemia. Sequencing used PBMCs from the stem cell graft donor, obtained from the stem cell graft. V usage is TRBV5-1 and J usage is TRBJ2-7; D is perhaps TRBD2 (6 bases). For the CDR3, the DNA is TGCGCCAGCAGCTTACCTCCACCCCGGGGGATCTCCTACGAGCAGTACTTC. It codes for CASSLPPPRGISYEQYF.